This T cell receptor (beta chain) was recorded in a study of cytomegalovirus exposure and HLA in healthy donors. Study outcomes and limitations: With further analysis later on, most CMV-associated TCR beta chains appeared HLA-restricted. A classifier reportedly called cytomegalovirus status with high sensitivity and specificity.

Concerning this clone itself: Its antigen remains unidentified.

The primer mix had 60 Vbeta and 13 Jbeta primers. Libraries were prepared by immunoSEQ multiplex PCR; TCRdb keeps only in-frame clonotypes and omits some of them. The sample records about 160,000 clones, around three quarters being singletons. Germline loops: CDR1 SGHDT, CDR2 YYEEEE. V was pared by 2 bases and J by 5 bases, with 9 bases of the junction left unmatched. The CDR3 is 17 amino acids. The sequence came from a middle-aged man in good health and CMV-seropositive. The chain combines TRBV5-6 with TRBJ2-3, with 12 bases matching TRBD2. Specimen: PBMCs. Written as DNA, the CDR3 is TGTGCCAGCAGCTTTCGTCTTGAGGGACTAGCGGGAGATACGCAGTATTTT. Translating it yields CASSFRLEGLAGDTQYF.